A single sample is the source of the 9 T cell receptor beta chains below, sequenced in a study of control samples from healthy donors and cancer patients. Clones were read by immunoSEQ multiplex PCR, and TCRdb kept only the in-frame ones, dropping some. The repertoire holds 100,000 to 150,000 clones, 75% to 95% seen once, with around 2.5% in the top ten. Sample: blood. The receptors originated from a man aged 18 to 35 in good health.

V gene TRBV2 combines with J gene TRBJ1-5; D unclear. CDR1 is SNHLY, CDR2 FYNNEI, per germline. Trimming shortened V by 6 bases and J by 6 bases, and 12 bases separated the two germline ends. The CDR3 runs to 13 residues. CDR3 loop: CASRYLRTQPQHF. The CDR3 DNA sequence: TGTGCCAGCAGGTATCTCCGGACTCAGCCCCAGCATTTT.

The chain has TRBV6-5 and TRBJ2-2, with D perhaps matching TRBD1 (5 bases). Per germline, CDR1 MNHEY and CDR2 SVGAGI. V lost 10 bases and J 6 bases, leaving 15 bases between the germline ends. The CDR3 extends over 13 amino acids. CDR3 sequence: CATLIRVSGELFF. In DNA form, the CDR3 reads TGTGCCACCCTTATCAGGGTTTCCGGGGAGCTGTTTTTT.

This clone was picked up one time. V is TRBV28 and J is TRBJ1-6, with D tentatively TRBD1 (6 bases). The germline V and J ends were trimmed by 7 bases and 4 bases, with 11 bases remaining between them. Per germline, CDR1 MDHEN and CDR2 SYDVKM. The CDR3 is 14 residues long. Here the CDR3 reads CASKGGGYNSPLHF. The CDR3, as DNA: TGTGCCAGCAAGGGGGGGGGTTATAATTCACCCCTCCACTTT.

V gene TRBV7-3 combines with J gene TRBJ2-1, with D perhaps TRBD1 or TRBD2 (5 bases each). The length of the CDR3 is 14 residues. Per the germline V gene, CDR1 is SGHTA and CDR2 is FQGTGA. With 2 bases removed from V and 4 bases from J, the gap between germline ends came to 9 bases. In nucleotides, the CDR3 is TGTGCCAGCAGCTTAGGGAGACAGTACAATGAGCAGTTCTTC. This codes for CASSLGRQYNEQFF.

J is TRBJ1-2 and V is TRBV9; D not resolved. The CDR3 covers 14 residues. The V end was cut by 0 bases, the J end by 0 bases, with 6 bases between. Germline V gene sequence: CDR1 SGDLS, CDR2 YYNGEE. The CDR3 DNA reads as TGTGCCAGCAGCGTAGCCACAACTAACTATGGCTACACCTTC. Amino acids: CASSVATTNYGYTF.

V is TRBV27 and J is TRBJ1-1; D possibly corresponds to TRBD1 (6 bases). Trimming took 2 bases from V and 4 from J, leaving 11 bases between them. The CDR3 totals 14 residues. Germline V gives CDR1 MNHEY, CDR2 SMNVEV (reference sequence). The CDR3 loop is CASSLRQDSTEAFF. The CDR3 coding sequence is TGTGCCAGCAGTTTAAGACAGGACAGCACTGAAGCTTTCTTT.

The genes are TRBV27 and TRBJ2-3, with 7 bases that match TRBD1. This CDR3 region has 14 residues. CDR1 is MNHEY and CDR2 is SMNVEV in the germline V gene (reference sequence). Trimming cost V 3 bases and J 2 bases; bases outside gene matches: 2. CDR3 sequence reads: CASSLGQTTDTQYF. The CDR3 DNA follows: TGTGCCAGCAGTTTGGGACAGACCACAGATACGCAGTATTTT.

V is TRBV6-5 and J is TRBJ1-1, with TRBD1 matching 7 bases. The CDR3 contains 14 residues. Germline assignment: CDR1 MNHEY and CDR2 SVGAGI. V was pared by 6 bases and J by 4 bases, with 8 bases of the junction left unmatched. The CDR3 DNA follows: TGTGCCAGCAGAGGGAACAGGGGTACCACTGAAGCTTTCTTT. Translated: CASRGNRGTTEAFF.

J is TRBJ2-1 and V is TRBV24-1; 12 bases match TRBD2. The CDR3 has 15 residues. Germline CDR1 is KGHDR and CDR2 is SFDVKD. V shed 4 bases, J shed 8 bases, and the junction held 5 bases outside the gene matches. The DNA for the CDR3 is TGTGCCACCAGTGAGCCTAGCGGGGGGGTCGATGAGCAGTTCTTC. Translation gives CATSEPSGGVDEQFF.